A single sample is the source of the 26 T cell receptor beta chains below, sequenced in a study of cytomegalovirus exposure and HLA in healthy donors. Vbeta (60) and Jbeta (13) primers were used in the PCR. Sequenced by immunoSEQ multiplex PCR; TCRdb stores in-frame clones only, minus some. The data contain fewer than 250,000 clones, around 87% of them singletons. Sequences were obtained from PBMCs. These receptors originate from a woman aged 18-35 years in good health and CMV-seronegative.

The genes are TRBV6-5 and TRBJ1-2, with TRBD1 matching 7 bases. V was pared by 4 bases and J by 4 bases, with 12 bases of the junction left unmatched. Germline CDR1 and CDR2: MNHEY and SVGAGI. The CDR3 has 16 residues. The CDR3 nucleotides read TGTGCCAGCAGTTTCTTCCGGGACAGTATGGGCTATGGCTACACCTTC. Encoded protein: CASSFFRDSMGYGYTF.

This chain uses TRBV25-1 with TRBJ2-1; D is possibly TRBD2 (5 bases). V lost 2 bases and J lost 9, with 14 bases in between. CDR3 length: 14 residues. The V gene's germline CDR1 is MGHDK and CDR2 SYGVNS. CDR3 amino acids: CASSEVGVVGEQFF. CDR3 in DNA: TGTGCCAGCAGTGAAGTGGGAGTGGTTGGTGAGCAGTTCTTC.

The rearrangement joins TRBV27 to TRBJ2-7; weak D call: TRBD1 (5 bases). Germline assignment: CDR1 MNHEY and CDR2 SMNVEV (reference sequence). Trimming removed 4 bases from V and 2 bases from J, with 12 bases in between. The CDR3 loop spans 14 amino acids. DNA for the CDR3: TGTGCCAGCAGTTCCAGGGTTGGCACCTACGAGCAGTACTTC. It encodes CASSSRVGTYEQYF.

V gene TRBV5-5 combines with J gene TRBJ1-1; D call uncertain. In germline, CDR1 is SGHKS, CDR2 YYEKEE (reference sequence). The CDR3 extends over 12 amino acids. Trimming pared 5 bases from V and 1 base from J, leaving 6 bases between. The CDR3 coding sequence is TGTGCCAGCAGTTCCAAGAACACTGAAGCTTTCTTT. Translated, it gives CASSSKNTEAFF.

This clone was observed a single time. This chain uses TRBV7-2 with TRBJ2-7; D is unclear. The CDR3 loop spans 14 amino acids. V lost 5 bases to trimming and J lost 1 base, with 12 bases between them. Germline V lookup: CDR1 SGHTA, CDR2 FQGNSA. This CDR3 reads CASSPPMRSYEQYF. DNA for the CDR3: TGTGCCAGCAGCCCCCCGATGCGATCCTACGAGCAGTACTTC.

The chain uses TRBV21-1 and TRBJ2-7; no check of the table's D call, TRBD1, against the DNA was made. TRBV21-1 is flagged as a pseudogene. The CDR3 extends over 15 amino acids. Here the CDR3 DNA reads TGTGCCAGCAGCTTAGAGACAGGGGTCACCTACGAGCAGTACTTC. Translated: CASSLETGVTYEQYF.

This clone has only a few counts. CDR3 sequence: CASSVSGSWYNEQFF. The CDR3 DNA sequence: TGTGCCAGCAGCGTTAGCGGGAGTTGGTACAATGAGCAGTTCTTC. The chain links TRBV7-2 to TRBJ2-1, with TRBD2 matching over 9 bases. V gave up 5 bases and J gave up 4 bases; unmatched junction bases: 6. The germline V gene encodes CDR1 SGHTA and CDR2 FQGNSA. The CDR3 consists of 15 residues.

Turning to this clone: One end of the junction fails to match germline, which may point to a read error. CDR3: CSSSSQSEQRSYGYTF. DNA of the CDR3: TGTTCCAGCAGCTCCCAATCGGAGCAGCGGTCCTATGGCTACACCTTC. The chain carries TRBV7-9 and TRBJ1-2; the D is unclear. The germline CDR1 and CDR2 sequences are SEHNR and FQNEAQ (reference sequence). The CDR3 consists of 16 residues.

V gene TRBV30 combines with J gene TRBJ2-3; 11 nucleotides match TRBD2. Germline V gene lookup returns CDR1 GTSNPN and CDR2 SVGIG (reference sequence). The CDR3 sequence is 16 residues long. The J segment lost 4 bases and the V segment lost 0 bases, leaving 6 bases of the junction unmatched. CDR3 sequence: CAWSVLLAGGADTQYF. In DNA form, the CDR3 reads TGTGCCTGGAGTGTACTTCTAGCGGGGGGCGCAGATACGCAGTATTTT.

This sequence joins TRBV6-5 and TRBJ1-5; D ambiguous. Trimming took 5 bases from V and 0 from J, leaving 11 bases between them. CDR1 and CDR2 from the germline V gene are MNHEY and SVGAGI. The CDR3 is made up of 15 amino acids. Written as DNA, the CDR3 is TGTGCCAGCAGTGCCAGTTCTTATAGCAATCAGCCCCAGCATTTT. Residues: CASSASSYSNQPQHF.

This clone was observed a few times. The chain uses TRBV5-1 and TRBJ2-2; D is unclear. The V gene's germline CDR1 is SGHRS and CDR2 YFSETQ. This CDR3 comprises 13 residues. V lost 2 bases, J lost 5 bases, and 7 bases lay in between. CDR3 region: CASSLRATGELFF. The CDR3 DNA reads as TGCGCCAGCAGCTTACGAGCGACCGGGGAGCTGTTTTTT.

The gene calls are TRBV6-1 and TRBJ2-5; 9 bases fit TRBD2. V gave up 8 bases and J gave up 1 base; unmatched junction bases: 8. From germline, CDR1 is MNHNS and CDR2 SASEGT. The CDR3 is 15 residues long. The CDR3 DNA reads TGTGCCAGCGGACTTAGCGGGGGCCTCCAAGAGACCCAGTACTTC. Translating gives CASGLSGGLQETQYF.

The chain combines TRBV7-2 with TRBJ1-2, with 10 nucleotides matching TRBD1. The CDR3 totals 15 residues. CDR1 is SGHTA, CDR2 FQGNSA, per germline. V gave up 5 bases and J gave up 6 bases; unmatched junction bases: 9. This CDR3 reads CASSTRRQGANGYTF. The CDR3 DNA is TGTGCCAGCAGCACCCGACGACAGGGGGCGAATGGCTACACCTTC.

The chain links TRBV2 to TRBJ2-5; 8 nucleotides align to TRBD2. The V segment lost 8 bases and the J segment 4 bases; nucleotides outside the gene matches: 12. CDR1 is SNHLY, CDR2 FYNNEI, per germline. The CDR3 is made up of 15 amino acids. In DNA, the CDR3 is TGTGCCAGCCGAGGCCAGGGACTAGTTCGAGAGACCCAGTACTTC. Translating gives CASRGQGLVRETQYF.

The J gene is TRBJ2-3, the V gene TRBV9, with 8 bases aligning to TRBD2. With 4 bases clipped from V and 1 base from J, the junction kept 11 bases outside the gene matches. The CDR3 covers 17 residues. Germline V gene sequence: CDR1 SGDLS, CDR2 YYNGEE. CDR3 in DNA: TGTGCCAGCAGCTACAACTACCTTAGCGGGGGCACAGATACGCAGTATTTT. This gives the protein CASSYNYLSGGTDTQYF.

The chain links TRBV30 to TRBJ1-2; tentatively, D is TRBD1 (6 bases). CDR3 size: 17 residues. V was clipped by 2 bases and J by 4 bases, with 23 bases between them. Germline V gene lookup returns CDR1 GTSNPN and CDR2 SVGIG (reference sequence). CDR3 residues: CAWSNRVLIAFSYGYTF. CDR3 in DNA: TGTGCCTGGAGTAACAGGGTTCTCATCGCCTTTAGCTATGGCTACACCTTC.

The chain uses TRBV19 and TRBJ1-5; tentative D call: TRBD1 (6 bases). This CDR3 contains 15 residues. Per the germline V gene, CDR1 is LNHDA and CDR2 is SQIVND (reference sequence). The V gene lost 8 bases and the J gene lost 0 bases, with 14 bases spanning the gap. The CDR3 DNA sequence: TGTGCCAGTCGGTGGGCAGGGGATAGCAATCAGCCCCAGCATTTT. This sequence encodes CASRWAGDSNQPQHF.

The chain joins TRBV11-3 to TRBJ2-1, with D perhaps TRBD2 (5 bases). This CDR3 is built from 14 residues. The V end was cut by 3 bases, the J end by 3 bases, with 9 bases between. The V gene's germline CDR1 is SGHNT and CDR2 YENEEA. The CDR3 DNA reads as TGTGCCAGCAGCTTCGGACTCGACTACAATGAGCAGTTCTTC. It encodes CASSFGLDYNEQFF.

V is TRBV5-4 and J is TRBJ1-2; D unclear. Germline values: CDR1 SGHNT, CDR2 YYREEE (reference sequence). The V end lost 6 bases, the J end lost 6 bases, and 18 bases lay between the germline ends. This CDR3 spans 14 amino acids. CDR3 residues: CASTPRTEVNGYTF. The CDR3 DNA sequence: TGTGCCAGCACCCCTAGGACGGAGGTGAATGGCTACACCTTC.

V usage is TRBV27 and J usage is TRBJ1-4, with 7 bases aligning to TRBD1. V was clipped by 5 bases and J by 4 bases; unmatched bases: 7. The CDR3 covers 15 residues. In germline, CDR1 is MNHEY, CDR2 SMNVEV (reference sequence). CDR3 nucleotide sequence: TGTGCCAGCAGTCATGACAGGGCGGGTAATGAAAAACTGTTTTTT. This gives the protein CASSHDRAGNEKLFF.

This sequence joins TRBV7-9 and TRBJ1-3; 7 positions agree with TRBD1. The germline V gene encodes CDR1 SEHNR and CDR2 FQNEAQ (reference sequence). The CDR3 is 13 amino acids. V lost 5 bases to trimming and J lost 6 bases; unmatched junction nucleotides: 4. The CDR3 coding sequence is TGTGCCAGCAGCCCAGAGGGGGCAAACACCATATATTTT. It specifies CASSPEGANTIYF. Complete variable domain (other parts from reference TRBV7-9 and TRBJ1-3): DTGVSQNPRHKITKRGQNVTFRCDPISEHNRLYWYRQTLGQGPEFLTYFQNEAQLEKSRLLSDRFSAERPKGSFSTLEIQRTEQGDSAMYLCASSPEGANTIYFGEGSWLTVV.

The J gene is TRBJ1-4, the V gene TRBV19; D remains unclear. Trimming took off 6 bases at V and 7 bases at J, with 12 bases between the two ends. From germline, CDR1 is LNHDA and CDR2 SQIVND (reference sequence). The length of the CDR3 is 13 residues. In nucleotides, the CDR3 is TGTGCCAGTAGCCCGGTGGAGGTTGAAAAACTGTTTTTT. Protein product: CASSPVEVEKLFF.

CDR3 nucleotide sequence: TGTGCCAGCAGCTACACGAACACTGAAGCTTTCTTT. It codes for CASSYTNTEAFF. The chain couples TRBV4-2 to TRBJ1-1; D is unclear. Per germline, CDR1 LGHNA and CDR2 YNFKEQ. This CDR3 is built from 12 residues. The V end was cut by 5 bases, the J end by 1 base, with 5 bases between.

This chain connects TRBV6-5 to TRBJ1-1; the D gene is possibly TRBD1 (5 bases). This CDR3 contains 14 residues. V was clipped by 4 bases and J by 1 base, with 10 bases between them. CDR1 MNHEY and CDR2 SVGAGI come from the germline V gene. The CDR3 DNA is TGTGCCAGCAGTTGGGGGGAAGAGAACACTGAAGCTTTCTTT. It translates to CASSWGEENTEAFF.

This chain joins TRBV6-5 and TRBJ1-4, with no clear D. CDR1 is MNHEY and CDR2 is SVGAGI in the germline V gene. The CDR3 spans 15 residues. V was pared by 6 bases and J by 3 bases, with 14 bases between. CDR3 nucleotides: TGTGCCAGCAGCCACGGGAATCGAGCTAATGAAAAACTGTTTTTT. Translation gives CASSHGNRANEKLFF.

Points on this clone: The junction and the germline gene differ at one end; a read error may be behind it. The sample contains more than one DNA sequence encoding this CDR3. CDR3 nucleotide sequence: TGTGCCAGCAGCTGGGGGTCTGGACAGAAAAGTCCCAAGAACACTGAGGCTTTCTTT. This codes for CASSWGSGQKSPKNTEAFF. V and J are TRBV7-9 and TRBJ1-1; D is possibly TRBD1 (6 bases). Germline V gene sequence: CDR1 SEHNR, CDR2 FQNEAQ (reference sequence). The CDR3 extends over 19 amino acids.